The present T cell receptor beta chain was sequenced within a study of T cell changes during pregnancy in multiple sclerosis (dated by TCRdb to about 2019). The study in broad terms: In women with multiple sclerosis, the researchers looked at how the T cell repertoire shifted as pregnancy progressed.

With regard to this clone: Its antigen remains unidentified. The record has no base qualities; no much larger clone is one base away.

From V the trimming removes 0 bases and from J it removes 3 bases, while the gene matches leave 2 bases of the junction unaccounted for. From a lookup of the germline V gene (reference sequence), CDR1 and CDR2 are PRHDT and FYEKMQ. The cysteine opens and the phenylalanine closes a CDR3 of 15 amino acids. Only the CDR3 DNA is retained, 45 bases long and in frame from the first base. The library was prepared using the immunoSEQ multiplex PCR assay. TCRdb provides this immuneACCESS table in a form limited to in-frame rearrangements. Some clones are lacking; in checked studies, under half of them reflect an unresolved V gene, and why the rest are absent is not known. Present in this sample are some 70,000 clones, over 75% of which were seen just once. Clones ranked in the top ten supply approximately 5% of the sample.

The source is a female donor with multiple sclerosis, enrolled in a pregnancy study. The material sequenced was CD8+ T cells from peripheral blood mononuclear cells, taken before pregnancy. The rearranged segments are TRBV13 and TRBJ2-4; 7 nucleotides in the junction match TRBD1. The CDR3 protein is CASSLGRQGKNIQYF. The nucleotide sequence is TGTGCCAGCAGCTTAGGTCGACAGGGCAAAAACATTCAGTACTTC.